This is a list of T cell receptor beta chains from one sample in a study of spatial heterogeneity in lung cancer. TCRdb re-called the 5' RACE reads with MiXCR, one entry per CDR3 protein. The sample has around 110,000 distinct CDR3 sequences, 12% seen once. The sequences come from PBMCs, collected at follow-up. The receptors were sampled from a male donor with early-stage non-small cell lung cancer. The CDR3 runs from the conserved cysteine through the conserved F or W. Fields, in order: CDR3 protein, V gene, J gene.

CDR3aa: CASSLREADTQYF
v_gene: TRBV5-1
j_gene: TRBJ2-3

CDR3aa: CASSNPPGADTQYF
v_gene: TRBV19
j_gene: TRBJ2-3

CDR3aa: CASSPPPGMVPQHF
v_gene: TRBV9
j_gene: TRBJ1-5

CDR3aa: CASSYSDRGYNYGYTF
v_gene: TRBV6-5
j_gene: TRBJ1-2

CDR3aa: CAISRGTGGSSYNEQFF
v_gene: TRBV10-3
j_gene: TRBJ2-1

CDR3aa: CASSVQMNTEAFF
v_gene: TRBV18
j_gene: TRBJ1-1

CDR3aa: CASSFRDPRADEQYF
v_gene: TRBV5-1
j_gene: TRBJ2-7

CDR3aa: CASRRPGGPGTQYF
v_gene: TRBV13
j_gene: TRBJ2-3

CDR3aa: CASSPSGANVLTF
v_gene: TRBV27
j_gene: TRBJ2-6

CDR3aa: CASSEAGVSEQYF
v_gene: TRBV6-1
j_gene: TRBJ2-7

CDR3aa: CASSWDGYYEQYF
v_gene: TRBV6-5
j_gene: TRBJ2-7

CDR3aa: CASNLNSKPYGYTF
v_gene: TRBV2
j_gene: TRBJ1-2

CDR3aa: CASRTAGENSPLHF
v_gene: TRBV5-1
j_gene: TRBJ1-6

CDR3aa: CASSQQTGQVWPQHF
v_gene: TRBV4-1
j_gene: TRBJ1-5

CDR3aa: CASSQGLAGQTYEQYF
v_gene: TRBV7-9
j_gene: TRBJ2-7

CDR3aa: CASSLTPRFGDRVGNEQFF
v_gene: TRBV12-3/TRBV12-4
j_gene: TRBJ2-1

CDR3aa: CASSPSKVVNEKLFF
v_gene: TRBV27
j_gene: TRBJ1-4

CDR3aa: CASSSSGGAVYNEQFF
v_gene: TRBV27
j_gene: TRBJ2-1

CDR3aa: CASSQGQGSYEQYF
v_gene: TRBV4-2
j_gene: TRBJ2-7

CDR3aa: CAISEGQANYGYTF
v_gene: TRBV10-3
j_gene: TRBJ1-2

CDR3aa: CAWSFRSTEAFF
v_gene: TRBV30
j_gene: TRBJ1-1

CDR3aa: CASSQDRTGYTF
v_gene: TRBV14
j_gene: TRBJ1-2

CDR3aa: CASTFRGGGDEQFF
v_gene: TRBV7-8
j_gene: TRBJ2-1

CDR3aa: CASSLPTATGNTIYF
v_gene: TRBV5-6
j_gene: TRBJ1-3

CDR3aa: CASTDDGGNNEQFF
v_gene: TRBV11-1
j_gene: TRBJ2-1

CDR3aa: CSASGQTDTEAFF
v_gene: TRBV20-1
j_gene: TRBJ1-1

CDR3aa: CSAVPGLGYNSPLHF
v_gene: TRBV20-1
j_gene: TRBJ1-6

CDR3aa: CASSLGREGSPLHF
v_gene: TRBV7-8
j_gene: TRBJ1-6

CDR3aa: CSVEWREILQETQYF
v_gene: TRBV29-1
j_gene: TRBJ2-5

CDR3aa: CASSVGGRSTGELFF
v_gene: TRBV9
j_gene: TRBJ2-2

CDR3aa: CASSINGVVTDTQYF
v_gene: TRBV19
j_gene: TRBJ2-3

CDR3aa: CAMRDGGTGELFF
v_gene: TRBV10-3
j_gene: TRBJ2-2

CDR3aa: CASSLVRAGTTGYTF
v_gene: TRBV7-2
j_gene: TRBJ1-2

CDR3aa: CASSDRNEQFF
v_gene: TRBV5-1
j_gene: TRBJ2-1

CDR3aa: CSARDLRGFDTGELFF
v_gene: TRBV20-1
j_gene: TRBJ2-2

CDR3aa: CASSENGIPLHF
v_gene: TRBV10-1
j_gene: TRBJ1-6

CDR3aa: CASSQLIADTQYF
v_gene: TRBV2
j_gene: TRBJ2-3

CDR3aa: CASSPPRVGGTEAFF
v_gene: TRBV7-2
j_gene: TRBJ1-1

CDR3aa: CASSADTFQETQYF
v_gene: TRBV9
j_gene: TRBJ2-5

CDR3aa: CASSPLQPTGELFF
v_gene: TRBV18
j_gene: TRBJ2-2

CDR3aa: CSALEGRGYTF
v_gene: TRBV20-1
j_gene: TRBJ1-2

CDR3aa: CASSLERGVGTEAFF
v_gene: TRBV5-1
j_gene: TRBJ1-1

CDR3aa: CASSRDPSTDTQYF
v_gene: TRBV4-3
j_gene: TRBJ2-3